The sequence of this T cell receptor beta chain was determined in a study of glioma-infiltrating T cells. TCR alpha and beta CDR3 regions were amplified from RNA using iRepertoire nested multiplex PCR. TCRdb passed the multiplex PCR reads through MiXCR, listing each CDR3 protein once. Seen here are some 93,000 distinct CDR3 sequences, 35% to 45% observed once, and the top ten hold roughly two fifths. A note on this clonotype: It is likely a read error, because the conserved phenylalanine at the end of the CDR3 is missing.

This TCR derives from a human donor with low-grade glioma or glioblastoma, undergoing nonglioma brain surgery, or in good health (not recorded which). The sequencing sample was made of glioma tissue, nonneoplastic brain tissue, or PBMCs (not recorded which).

The CDR3 spells CASSPSDRGYAVTQYL. As DNA, the CDR3 is TGTGCCAGCAGCCCCTCAGACAGGGGGTATGCGGTGACCCAGTACCTC. The V gene is TRBV3-1, the J gene TRBJ2-5; 9 bases map to TRBD1. V lost 4 bases, J lost 7 bases, and 13 bases stayed unmatched. The CDR3 sequence is 16 residues long. Germline V gives CDR1 LGHDT, CDR2 YNNKEL (reference sequence).